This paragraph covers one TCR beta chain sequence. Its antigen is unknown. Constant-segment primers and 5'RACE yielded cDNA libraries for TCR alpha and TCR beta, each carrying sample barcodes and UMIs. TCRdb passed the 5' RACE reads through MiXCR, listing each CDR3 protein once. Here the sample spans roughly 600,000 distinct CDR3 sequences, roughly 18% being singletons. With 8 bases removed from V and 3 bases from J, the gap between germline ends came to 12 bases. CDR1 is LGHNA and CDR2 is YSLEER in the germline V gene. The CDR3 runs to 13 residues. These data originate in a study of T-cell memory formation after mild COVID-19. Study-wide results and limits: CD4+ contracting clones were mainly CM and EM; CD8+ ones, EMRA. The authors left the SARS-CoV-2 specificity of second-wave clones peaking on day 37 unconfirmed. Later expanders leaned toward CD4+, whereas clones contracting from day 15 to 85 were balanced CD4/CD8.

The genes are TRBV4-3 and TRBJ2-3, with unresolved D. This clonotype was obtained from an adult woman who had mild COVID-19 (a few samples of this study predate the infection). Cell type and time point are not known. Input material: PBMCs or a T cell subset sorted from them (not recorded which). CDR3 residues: CASAPDRTDTQYF. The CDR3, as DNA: TGCGCCAGCGCGCCTGATAGGACAGATACGCAGTATTTT.